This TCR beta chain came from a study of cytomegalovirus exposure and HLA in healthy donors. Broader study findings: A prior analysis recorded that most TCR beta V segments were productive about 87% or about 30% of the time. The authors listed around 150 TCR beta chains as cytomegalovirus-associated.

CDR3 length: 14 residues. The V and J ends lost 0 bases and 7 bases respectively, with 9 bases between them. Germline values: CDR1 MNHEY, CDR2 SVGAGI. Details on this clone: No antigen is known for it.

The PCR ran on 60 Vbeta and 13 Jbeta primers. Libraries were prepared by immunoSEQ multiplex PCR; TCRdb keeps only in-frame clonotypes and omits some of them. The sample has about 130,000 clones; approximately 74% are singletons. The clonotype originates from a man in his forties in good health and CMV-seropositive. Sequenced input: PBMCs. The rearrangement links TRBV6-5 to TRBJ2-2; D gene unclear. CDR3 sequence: CASSYSPGGGELFF. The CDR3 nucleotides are TGTGCCAGCAGTTACTCACCGGGTGGCGGGGAGCTGTTTTTT.